This T cell receptor (beta chain) was sequenced during a study of blood T cell repertoires in COVID-19. The method was immunoSEQ multiplex PCR; TCRdb's version includes in-frame clones alone and lacks a portion of them. The top ten hold around 7.9% of the sample, which has hundreds of thousands of clones, more than 85% seen once. This clone was counted once. The V and J ends lost 5 bases and 6 bases, in that order; junction bases with no gene match: 0. The germline CDR1 and CDR2 sequences are SGHDT and YYEEEE. CDR3 length equals 13 residues. V usage is TRBV5-6 and J usage is TRBJ1-6; 9 positions match TRBD1. Sequencing was performed on PBMCs or T cells enriched from blood (not recorded which). The TCR was taken from a woman between 55 and 75 years old who had recovered from COVID-19. This CDR3 is CASRDRGNSPLHF. CDR3 nucleotide sequence: TGTGCCAGCAGGGACAGGGGTAATTCACCCCTCCACTTT. Looking up the rest from reference TRBV5-6 and TRBJ1-6 gives the full variable domain: DAGVTQSPTHLIKTRGQQVTLRCSPKSGHDTVSWYQQALGQGPQFIFQYYEEEERQRGNFPDRFSGHQFPNYSSELNVNALLLGDSALYLCASRDRGNSPLHFGNGTRLTVT.